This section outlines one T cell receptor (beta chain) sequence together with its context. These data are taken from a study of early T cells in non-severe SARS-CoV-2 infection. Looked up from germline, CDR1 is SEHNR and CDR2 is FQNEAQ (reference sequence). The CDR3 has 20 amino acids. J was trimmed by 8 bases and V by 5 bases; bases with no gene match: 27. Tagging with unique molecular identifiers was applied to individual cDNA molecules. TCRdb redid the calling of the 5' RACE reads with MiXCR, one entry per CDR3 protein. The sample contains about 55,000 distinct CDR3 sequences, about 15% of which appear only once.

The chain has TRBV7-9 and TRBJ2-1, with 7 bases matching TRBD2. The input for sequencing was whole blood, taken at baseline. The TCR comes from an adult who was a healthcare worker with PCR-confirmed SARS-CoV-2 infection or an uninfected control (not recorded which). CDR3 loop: CASSPPRSSSGKLLGDEQFF. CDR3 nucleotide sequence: TGTGCCAGCAGCCCCCCCCGAAGTAGCAGCGGGAAACTGTTAGGCGATGAGCAGTTCTTC.